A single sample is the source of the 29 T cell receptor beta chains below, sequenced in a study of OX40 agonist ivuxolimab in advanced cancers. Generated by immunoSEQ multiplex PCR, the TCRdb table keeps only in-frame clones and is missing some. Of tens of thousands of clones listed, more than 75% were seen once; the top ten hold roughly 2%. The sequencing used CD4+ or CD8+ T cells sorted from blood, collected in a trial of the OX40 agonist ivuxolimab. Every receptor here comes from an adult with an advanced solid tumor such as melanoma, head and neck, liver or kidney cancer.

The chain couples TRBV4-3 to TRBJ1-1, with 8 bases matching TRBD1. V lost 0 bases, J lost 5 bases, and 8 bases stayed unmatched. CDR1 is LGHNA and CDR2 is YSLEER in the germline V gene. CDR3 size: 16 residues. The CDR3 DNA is TGCGCCAGCAGCCAAGATTTTGGACAGGGATTTACTGAAGCTTTCTTT. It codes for CASSQDFGQGFTEAFF.

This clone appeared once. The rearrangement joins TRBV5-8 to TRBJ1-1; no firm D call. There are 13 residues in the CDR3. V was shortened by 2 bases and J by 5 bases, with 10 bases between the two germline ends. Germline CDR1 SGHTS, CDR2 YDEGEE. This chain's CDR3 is CASSFSGGTEAFF. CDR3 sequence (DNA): TGTGCCAGCAGCTTCTCTGGTGGGACTGAAGCTTTCTTT.

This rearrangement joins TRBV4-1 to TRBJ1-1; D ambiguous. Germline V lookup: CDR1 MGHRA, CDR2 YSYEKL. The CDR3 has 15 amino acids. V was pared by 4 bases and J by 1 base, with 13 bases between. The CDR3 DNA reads TGCGCCAGCAGCCCCGGTAGGGTGGGGAACACTGAAGCTTTCTTT. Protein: CASSPGRVGNTEAFF.

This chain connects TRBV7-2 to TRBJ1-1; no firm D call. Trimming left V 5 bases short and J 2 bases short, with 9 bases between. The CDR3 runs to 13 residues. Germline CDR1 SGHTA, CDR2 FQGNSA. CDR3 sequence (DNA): TGTGCCAGCAGCCCCGACCCAAACACTGAAGCTTTCTTT. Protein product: CASSPDPNTEAFF.

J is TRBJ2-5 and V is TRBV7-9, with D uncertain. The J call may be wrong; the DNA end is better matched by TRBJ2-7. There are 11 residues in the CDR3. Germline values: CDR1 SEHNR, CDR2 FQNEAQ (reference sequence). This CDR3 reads CASSLVYEQYF. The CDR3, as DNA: TGTGCCAGCAGCTTAGTCTACGAGCAGTACTTC.

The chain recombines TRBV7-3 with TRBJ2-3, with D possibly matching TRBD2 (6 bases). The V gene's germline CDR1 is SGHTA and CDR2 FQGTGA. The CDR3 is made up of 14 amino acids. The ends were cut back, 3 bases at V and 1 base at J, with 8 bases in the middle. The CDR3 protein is CASSLASGTDTQYF. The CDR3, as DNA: TGTGCCAGCAGCTTGGCTAGCGGCACAGATACGCAGTATTTT.

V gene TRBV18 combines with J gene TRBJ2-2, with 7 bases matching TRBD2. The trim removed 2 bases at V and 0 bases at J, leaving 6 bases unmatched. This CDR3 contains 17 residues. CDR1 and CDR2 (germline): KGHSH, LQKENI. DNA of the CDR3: TGTGCCAGCTCACCAGTAATGGCGGGGGCGAACACCGGGGAGCTGTTTTTT. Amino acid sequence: CASSPVMAGANTGELFF.

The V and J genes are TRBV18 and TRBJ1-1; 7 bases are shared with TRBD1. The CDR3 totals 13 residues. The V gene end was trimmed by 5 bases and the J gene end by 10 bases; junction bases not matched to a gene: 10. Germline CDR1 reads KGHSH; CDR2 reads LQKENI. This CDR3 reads CASSSPGQITAFF. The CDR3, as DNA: TGTGCCAGCTCATCTCCGGGACAGATCACAGCTTTCTTT.

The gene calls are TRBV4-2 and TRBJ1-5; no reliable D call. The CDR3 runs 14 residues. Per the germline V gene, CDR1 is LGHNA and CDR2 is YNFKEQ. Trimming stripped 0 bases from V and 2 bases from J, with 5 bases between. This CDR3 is CASSQEFGNQPQHF. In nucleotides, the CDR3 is TGTGCCAGCAGCCAAGAGTTTGGCAATCAGCCCCAGCATTTT.

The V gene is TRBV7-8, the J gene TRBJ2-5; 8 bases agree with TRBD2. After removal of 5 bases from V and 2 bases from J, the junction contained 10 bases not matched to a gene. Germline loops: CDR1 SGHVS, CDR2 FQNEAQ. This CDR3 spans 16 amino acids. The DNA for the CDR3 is TGTGCCAGCAGCACACGTAGACTAGCGCCGCAAGAGACCCAGTACTTC. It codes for CASSTRRLAPQETQYF.

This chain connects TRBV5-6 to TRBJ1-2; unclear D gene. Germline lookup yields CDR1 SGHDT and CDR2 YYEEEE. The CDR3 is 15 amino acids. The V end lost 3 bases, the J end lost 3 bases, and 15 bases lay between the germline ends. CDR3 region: CASSYGSSRHYGYTF. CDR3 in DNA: TGTGCCAGCAGCTACGGGTCTTCCCGACACTATGGCTACACCTTC.

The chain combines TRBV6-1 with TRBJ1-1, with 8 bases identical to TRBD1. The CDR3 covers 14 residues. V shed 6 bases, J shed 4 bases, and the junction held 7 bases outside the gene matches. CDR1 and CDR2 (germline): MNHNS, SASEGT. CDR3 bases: TGTGCCAGCAGAGATGGACAGGGCTTCACTGAAGCTTTCTTT. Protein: CASRDGQGFTEAFF.

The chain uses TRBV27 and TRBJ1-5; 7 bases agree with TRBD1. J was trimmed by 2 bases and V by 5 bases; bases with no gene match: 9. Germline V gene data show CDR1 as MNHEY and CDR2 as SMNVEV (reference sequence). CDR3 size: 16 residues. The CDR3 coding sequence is TGTGCCAGCAGTAACTCAGGGGGTCGGGGCAATCAGCCCCAGCATTTT. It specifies CASSNSGGRGNQPQHF.

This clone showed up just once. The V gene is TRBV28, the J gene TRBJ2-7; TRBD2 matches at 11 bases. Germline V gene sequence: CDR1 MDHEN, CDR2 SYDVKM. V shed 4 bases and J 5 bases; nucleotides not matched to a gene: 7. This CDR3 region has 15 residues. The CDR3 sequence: CASSSRLAGSDEQYF. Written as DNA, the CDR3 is TGTGCCAGCAGTTCCAGACTAGCGGGATCGGACGAGCAGTACTTC.

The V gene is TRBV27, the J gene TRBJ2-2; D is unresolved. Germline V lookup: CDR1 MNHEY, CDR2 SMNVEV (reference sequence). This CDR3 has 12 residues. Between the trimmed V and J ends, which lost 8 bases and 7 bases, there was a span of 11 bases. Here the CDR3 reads CASLDFVGELFF. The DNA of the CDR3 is TGTGCCAGCCTAGACTTTGTCGGGGAGCTGTTTTTT.

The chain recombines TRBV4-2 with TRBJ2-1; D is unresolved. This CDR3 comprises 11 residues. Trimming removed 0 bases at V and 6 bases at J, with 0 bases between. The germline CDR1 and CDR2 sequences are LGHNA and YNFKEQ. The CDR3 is CASSQDNEQFF. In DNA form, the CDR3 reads TGTGCCAGCAGCCAAGACAATGAGCAGTTCTTC.

CDR3 sequence: CASSSQGAKHTF. In nucleotides, the CDR3 is TGTGCCAGCAGCTCACAGGGGGCAAAGCACACCTTC. The V and J genes are TRBV6-1 and TRBJ1-2, with 9 bases lining up with TRBD1. The CDR3 runs 12 residues. The V gene's germline CDR1 is MNHNS and CDR2 SASEGT. Trimming took 6 bases from V and 12 from J; bases not matched to a gene: 8.

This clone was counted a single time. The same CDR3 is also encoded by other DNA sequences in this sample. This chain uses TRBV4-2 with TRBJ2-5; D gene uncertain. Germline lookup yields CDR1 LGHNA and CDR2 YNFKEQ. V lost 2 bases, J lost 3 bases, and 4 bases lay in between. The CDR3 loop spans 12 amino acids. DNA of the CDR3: TGTGCCAGCAGCCAACAAGAAGAGACCCAGTACTTC. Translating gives CASSQQEETQYF.

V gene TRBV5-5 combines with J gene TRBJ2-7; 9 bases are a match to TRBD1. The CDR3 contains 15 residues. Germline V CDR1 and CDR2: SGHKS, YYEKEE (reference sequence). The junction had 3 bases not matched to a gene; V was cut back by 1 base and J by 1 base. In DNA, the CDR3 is TGTGCCAGCAGCTTGAAGGACAGGGGATCCTACGAGCAGTACTTC. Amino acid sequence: CASSLKDRGSYEQYF.

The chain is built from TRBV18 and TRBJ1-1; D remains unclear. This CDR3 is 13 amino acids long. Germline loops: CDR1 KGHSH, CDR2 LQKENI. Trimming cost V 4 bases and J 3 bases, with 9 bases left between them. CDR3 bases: TGTGCCAGCTCACGGGCAGGAGACACTGAAGCTTTCTTT. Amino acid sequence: CASSRAGDTEAFF.

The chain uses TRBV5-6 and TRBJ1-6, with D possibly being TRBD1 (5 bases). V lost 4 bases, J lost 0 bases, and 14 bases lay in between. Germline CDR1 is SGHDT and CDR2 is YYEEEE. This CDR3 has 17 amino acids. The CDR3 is CASSRDGIFSYNSPLHF. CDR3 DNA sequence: TGTGCCAGCAGCCGGGACGGAATTTTCTCCTATAATTCACCCCTCCACTTT.

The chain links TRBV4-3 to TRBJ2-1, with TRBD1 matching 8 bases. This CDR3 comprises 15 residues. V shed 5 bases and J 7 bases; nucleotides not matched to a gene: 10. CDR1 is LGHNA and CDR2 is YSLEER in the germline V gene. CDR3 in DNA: TGCGCCAGCAGCAACCGACAGGGGATCTCGAATGAGCAGTTCTTC. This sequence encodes CASSNRQGISNEQFF.

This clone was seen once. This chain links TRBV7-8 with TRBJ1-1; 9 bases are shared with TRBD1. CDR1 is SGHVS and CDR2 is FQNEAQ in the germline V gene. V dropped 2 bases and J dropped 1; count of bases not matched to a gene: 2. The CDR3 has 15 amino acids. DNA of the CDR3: TGTGCCAGCAGCTTATGGGGACAGGGGAACACTGAAGCTTTCTTT. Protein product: CASSLWGQGNTEAFF.

The DNA of the CDR3 is TGCGCCAGCAGCTTGGGAGCAGGGCTGGATGAAAAACTGTTTTTT. Its protein product is CASSLGAGLDEKLFF. The chain combines TRBV5-1 with TRBJ1-4; D may be TRBD1 (5 bases). The V end was cut by 0 bases, the J end by 6 bases, with 12 bases between. Germline values: CDR1 SGHRS, CDR2 YFSETQ. CDR3 length: 15 residues.

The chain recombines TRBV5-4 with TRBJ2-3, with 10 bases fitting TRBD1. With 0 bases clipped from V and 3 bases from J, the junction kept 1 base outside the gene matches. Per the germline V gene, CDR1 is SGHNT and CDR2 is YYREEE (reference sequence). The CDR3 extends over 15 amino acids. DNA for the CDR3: TGTGCCAGCAGCTTGGGACAGGGGGCGACAGATACGCAGTATTTT. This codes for CASSLGQGATDTQYF.

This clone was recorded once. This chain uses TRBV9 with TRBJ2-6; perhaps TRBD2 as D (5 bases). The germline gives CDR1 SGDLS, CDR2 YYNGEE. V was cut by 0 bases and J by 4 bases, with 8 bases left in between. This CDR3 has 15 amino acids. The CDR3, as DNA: TGTGCCAGCAGCGTAGCGGGGTCCGGGGCCAACGTCCTGACTTTC. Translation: CASSVAGSGANVLTF.

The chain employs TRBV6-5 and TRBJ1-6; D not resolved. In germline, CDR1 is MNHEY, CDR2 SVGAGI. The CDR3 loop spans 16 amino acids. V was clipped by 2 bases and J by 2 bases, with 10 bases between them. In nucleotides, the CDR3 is TGTGCCAGCAGTTACGCCAGGTCTCCCTATAATTCACCCCTCCACTTT. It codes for CASSYARSPYNSPLHF.

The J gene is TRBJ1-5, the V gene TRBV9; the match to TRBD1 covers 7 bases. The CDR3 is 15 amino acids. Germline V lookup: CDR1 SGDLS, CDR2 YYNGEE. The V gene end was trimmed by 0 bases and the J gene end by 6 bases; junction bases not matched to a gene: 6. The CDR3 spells CASSVGGQGGQPQHF. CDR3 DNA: TGTGCCAGCAGCGTAGGGGGCCAGGGGGGTCAGCCCCAGCATTTT.

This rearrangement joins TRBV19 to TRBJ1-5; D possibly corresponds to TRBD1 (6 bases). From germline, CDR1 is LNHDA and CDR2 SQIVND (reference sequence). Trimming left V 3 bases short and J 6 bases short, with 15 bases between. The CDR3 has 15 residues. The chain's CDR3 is CASSIGQRRIQPQHF. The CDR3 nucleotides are TGTGCCAGTAGTATTGGACAGAGGAGGATTCAGCCCCAGCATTTT.